This T cell receptor (beta chain) was found in a study of T cell repertoires in ileal Crohn's disease. About the research overall: All patients had surgery for stricturing (about 60%) or penetrating (around 40%) disease.

Per sample, roughly 0.45 micrograms of biopsy DNA were TCRB immunosequenced. Only in-frame clones appear in the TCRdb table, and some are missing; sequencing was by immunoSEQ multiplex PCR. The data show about 9,200 clones, around three quarters seen once. Study-level points and caveats: Compared with non-smokers, active smokers at surgery showed more clonal expansions. All patients with clonality above 26.8% had endoscopic recurrence.

Comments on this clone: Its antigen is unidentified.

The time point denotes: neoterminal ileum biopsy at postoperative endoscopy, about 6 months after surgery. This TCR came from an adult with Crohn's disease. The source material was ileal tissue.

The CDR3 spells CASSEAPAVVEKLFF. The CDR3 DNA reads TGTGCCAGCAGTGAAGCCCCGGCGGTGGTTGAAAAACTGTTTTTT. The chain has TRBV2 and TRBJ1-4; D not certain. The CDR3 has 15 amino acids. Germline CDR1 reads SNHLY; CDR2 reads FYNNEI. The V end lost 0 bases, the J end lost 7 bases, and 12 bases lay between the germline ends.